This T cell receptor (beta chain) was recovered during a study of vaccination and CD4 T cells after COVID-19. Study context: The study enrolled six male and four female convalescents, two of whom were Hispanic.

Points on this clonotype: The antigen remains undetermined. Its ends do not fully match the called genes, so a read error is possible.

Treatment: approximately 10-day PBMC culture with coronavirus spike peptide pools or control peptides (ViraFEST assay). ViraFEST relied on peptide pools to expand antigen-specific T cells; the TCRs were sequenced afterward. With the Oncomine TCR Beta short-read assay, DNA from cultured CD4+ T cells was sequenced. TCRdb redid the calling of the PCR reads with MiXCR, one entry per CDR3 protein. The sample lists roughly 7,400 distinct CDR3 sequences, about 50% occurring once. Overall study results and limits: Convalescent patients saw a median 86.3% of their reactive clones show up only after vaccination.

The CDR3 spans 13 residues. Germline loops: CDR1 SGHVS, CDR2 FNYEAQ. Sequencing input: CD4+ T cells from blood, cultured in vitro. This sequence joins TRBV7-6 and TRBJ1-1; maybe TRBD1 (6 bases). The TCR was taken from a human donor who had recovered from COVID-19. CDR3 sequence (DNA): TGTGCTAGCAGCTTAAAGGAGGACAGTACAGCTTTCTTT. This encodes CASSLKEDSTAFF.